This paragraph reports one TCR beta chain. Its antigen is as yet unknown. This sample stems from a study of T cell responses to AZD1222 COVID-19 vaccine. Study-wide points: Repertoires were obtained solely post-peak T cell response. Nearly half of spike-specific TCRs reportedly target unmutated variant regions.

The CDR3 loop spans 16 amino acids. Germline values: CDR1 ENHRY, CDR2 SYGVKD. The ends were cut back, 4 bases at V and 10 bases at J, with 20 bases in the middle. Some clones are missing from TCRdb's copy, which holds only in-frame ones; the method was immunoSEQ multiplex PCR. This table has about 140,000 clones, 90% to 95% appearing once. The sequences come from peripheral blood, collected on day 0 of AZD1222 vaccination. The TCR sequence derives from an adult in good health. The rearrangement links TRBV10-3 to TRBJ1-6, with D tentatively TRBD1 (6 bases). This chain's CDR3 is CAISATDQGRNSPLHF. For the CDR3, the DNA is TGTGCCATCAGTGCCACGGACCAGGGGCGAAACTCACCCCTCCACTTT.